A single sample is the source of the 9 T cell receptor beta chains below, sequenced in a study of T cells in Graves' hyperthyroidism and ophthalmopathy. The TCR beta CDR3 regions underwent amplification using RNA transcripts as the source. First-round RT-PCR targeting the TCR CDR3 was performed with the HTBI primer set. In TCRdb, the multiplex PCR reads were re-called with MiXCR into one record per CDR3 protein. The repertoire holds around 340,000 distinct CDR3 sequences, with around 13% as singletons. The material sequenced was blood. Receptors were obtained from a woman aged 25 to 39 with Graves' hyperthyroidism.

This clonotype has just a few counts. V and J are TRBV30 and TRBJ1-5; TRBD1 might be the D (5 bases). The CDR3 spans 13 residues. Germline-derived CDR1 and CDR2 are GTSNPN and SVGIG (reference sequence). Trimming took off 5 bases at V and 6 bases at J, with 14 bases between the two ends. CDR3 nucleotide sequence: TGTGCCTGGGGATCGAAGGGGAGTCAGCCCCAGCATTTT. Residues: CAWGSKGSQPQHF.

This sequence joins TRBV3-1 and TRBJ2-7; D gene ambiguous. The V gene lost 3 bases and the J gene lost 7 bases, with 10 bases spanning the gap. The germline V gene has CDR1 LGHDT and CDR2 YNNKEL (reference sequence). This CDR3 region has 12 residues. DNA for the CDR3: TGTGCCAGCAGCCACACGATTGGGGAGCAGTACTTC. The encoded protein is CASSHTIGEQYF.

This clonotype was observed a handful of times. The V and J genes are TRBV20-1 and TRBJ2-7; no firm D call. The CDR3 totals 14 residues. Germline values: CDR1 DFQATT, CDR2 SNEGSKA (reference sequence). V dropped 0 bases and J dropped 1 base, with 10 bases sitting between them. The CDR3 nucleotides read TGCAGTGCTAGAGATGGGCGGAGATCCTACGAGCAGTACTTC. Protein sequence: CSARDGRRSYEQYF.

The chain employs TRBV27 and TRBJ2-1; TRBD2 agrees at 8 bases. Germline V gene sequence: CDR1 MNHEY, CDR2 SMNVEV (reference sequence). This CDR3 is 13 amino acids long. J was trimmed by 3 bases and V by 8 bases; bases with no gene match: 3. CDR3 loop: CASVSGSYNEQFF. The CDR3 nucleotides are TGTGCCAGCGTCAGCGGGAGCTACAATGAGCAGTTCTTC.

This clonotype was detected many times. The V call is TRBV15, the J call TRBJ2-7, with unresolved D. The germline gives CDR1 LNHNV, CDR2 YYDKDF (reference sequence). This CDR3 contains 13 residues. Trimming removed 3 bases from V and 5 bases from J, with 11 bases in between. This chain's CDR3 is CATSRDSGDEQYF. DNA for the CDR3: TGTGCCACCAGCAGGGATTCAGGTGACGAGCAGTACTTC.

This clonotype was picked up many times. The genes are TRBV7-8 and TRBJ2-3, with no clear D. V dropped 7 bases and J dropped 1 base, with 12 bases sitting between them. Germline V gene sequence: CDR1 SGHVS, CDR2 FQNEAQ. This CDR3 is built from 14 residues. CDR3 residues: CASTIQWGTDTQYF. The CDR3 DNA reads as TGTGCCAGCACTATTCAATGGGGCACAGATACGCAGTATTTT.

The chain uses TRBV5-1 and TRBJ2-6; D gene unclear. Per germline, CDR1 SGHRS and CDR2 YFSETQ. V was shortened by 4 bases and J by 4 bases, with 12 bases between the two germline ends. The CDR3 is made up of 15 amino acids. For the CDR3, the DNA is TGCGCCAGCAGCATAAGCCGGGTGGGGGCCAACGTCCTGACTTTC. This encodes CASSISRVGANVLTF.

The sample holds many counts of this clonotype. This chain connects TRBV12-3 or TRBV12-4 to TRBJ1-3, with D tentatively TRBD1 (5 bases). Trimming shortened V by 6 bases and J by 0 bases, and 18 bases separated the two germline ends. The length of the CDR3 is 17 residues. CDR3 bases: TGTGCCAGCAGACGGACGGTGGGGGGAAGCTCTGGAAACACCATATATTTT. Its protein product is CASRRTVGGSSGNTIYF.

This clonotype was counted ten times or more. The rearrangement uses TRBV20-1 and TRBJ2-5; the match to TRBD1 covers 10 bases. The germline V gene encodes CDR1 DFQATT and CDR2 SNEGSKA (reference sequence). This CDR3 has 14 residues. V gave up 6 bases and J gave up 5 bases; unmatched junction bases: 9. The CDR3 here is CSAYRQGAKETQYF. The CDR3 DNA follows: TGCAGTGCGTACAGACAGGGGGCGAAGGAGACCCAGTACTTC.